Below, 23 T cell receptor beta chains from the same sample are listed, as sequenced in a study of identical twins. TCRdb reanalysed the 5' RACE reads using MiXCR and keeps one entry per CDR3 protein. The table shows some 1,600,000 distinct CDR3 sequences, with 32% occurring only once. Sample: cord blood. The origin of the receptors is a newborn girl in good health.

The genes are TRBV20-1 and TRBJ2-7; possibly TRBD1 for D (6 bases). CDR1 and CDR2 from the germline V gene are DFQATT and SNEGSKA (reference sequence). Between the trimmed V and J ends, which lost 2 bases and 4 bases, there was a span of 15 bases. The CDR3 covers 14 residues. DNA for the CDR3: TGCAGTGCTAGAAGGACAGCGTCCCATTACGAGCAGTACTTC. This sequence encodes CSARRTASHYEQYF.

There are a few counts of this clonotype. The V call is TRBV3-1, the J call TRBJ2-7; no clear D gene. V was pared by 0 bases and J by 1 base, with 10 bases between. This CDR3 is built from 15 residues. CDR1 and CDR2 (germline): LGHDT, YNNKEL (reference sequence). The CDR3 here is CASSQDRLTSYEQYF. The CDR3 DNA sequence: TGTGCCAGCAGCCAAGATAGGTTAACATCCTACGAGCAGTACTTC.

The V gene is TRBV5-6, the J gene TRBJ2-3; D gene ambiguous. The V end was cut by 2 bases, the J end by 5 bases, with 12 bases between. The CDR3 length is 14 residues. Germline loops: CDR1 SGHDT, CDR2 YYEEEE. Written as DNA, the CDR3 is TGTGCCAGCAGCTTAGGACGTATGGGAGATACGCAGTATTTT. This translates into CASSLGRMGDTQYF.

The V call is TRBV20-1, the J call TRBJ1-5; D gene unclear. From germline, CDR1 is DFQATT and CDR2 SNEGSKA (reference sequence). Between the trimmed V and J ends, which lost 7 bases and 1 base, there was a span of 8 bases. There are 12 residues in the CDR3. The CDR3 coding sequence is TGCAGTGTAAAGAGGAGCAATCAGCCCCAGCATTTT. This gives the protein CSVKRSNQPQHF.

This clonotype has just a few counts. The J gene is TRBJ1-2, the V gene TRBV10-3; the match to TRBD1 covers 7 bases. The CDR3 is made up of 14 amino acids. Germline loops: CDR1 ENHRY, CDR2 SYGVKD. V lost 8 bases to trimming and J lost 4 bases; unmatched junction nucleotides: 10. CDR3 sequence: CAIRDSSLLYGYTF. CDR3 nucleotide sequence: TGTGCCATCCGGGACAGTTCTCTTCTCTATGGCTACACCTTC.

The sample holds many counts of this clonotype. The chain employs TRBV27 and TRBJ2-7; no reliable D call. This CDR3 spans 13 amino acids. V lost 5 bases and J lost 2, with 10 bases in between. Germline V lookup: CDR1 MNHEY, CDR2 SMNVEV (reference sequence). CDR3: CASSRLGPYEQYF. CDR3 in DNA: TGTGCCAGCAGTCGTCTCGGACCCTACGAGCAGTACTTC.

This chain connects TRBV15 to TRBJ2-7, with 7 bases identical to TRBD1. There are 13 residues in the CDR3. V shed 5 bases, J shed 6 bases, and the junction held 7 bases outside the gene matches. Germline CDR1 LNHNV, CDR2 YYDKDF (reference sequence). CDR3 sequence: CATSPQTGFEQYF. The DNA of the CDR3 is TGTGCCACCAGCCCCCAGACAGGGTTCGAGCAGTACTTC.

CDR3 region: CAKPTGKDYEQYF. CDR3 coding DNA: TGTGCCAAGCCGACAGGGAAGGACTACGAGCAGTACTTC. The chain links TRBV27 to TRBJ2-7; 7 nucleotides match TRBD1. CDR3 size: 13 residues. After removal of 10 bases from V and 3 bases from J, the junction contained 9 bases not matched to a gene. Germline CDR1 MNHEY, CDR2 SMNVEV (reference sequence).

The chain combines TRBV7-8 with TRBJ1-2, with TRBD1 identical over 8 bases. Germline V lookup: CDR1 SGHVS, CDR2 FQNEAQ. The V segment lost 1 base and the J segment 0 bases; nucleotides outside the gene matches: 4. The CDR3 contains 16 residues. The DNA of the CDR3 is TGTGCCAGCAGCTTAGAAACAGGGGGAGCTAACTATGGCTACACCTTC. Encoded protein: CASSLETGGANYGYTF.

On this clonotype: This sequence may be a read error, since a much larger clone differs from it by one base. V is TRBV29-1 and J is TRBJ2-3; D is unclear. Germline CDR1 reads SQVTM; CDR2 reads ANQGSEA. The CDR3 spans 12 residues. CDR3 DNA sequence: TGCAGCGTTAGTTCCAGCACAGATACGCGGTATTTT. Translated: CSVSSSTDTRYF.

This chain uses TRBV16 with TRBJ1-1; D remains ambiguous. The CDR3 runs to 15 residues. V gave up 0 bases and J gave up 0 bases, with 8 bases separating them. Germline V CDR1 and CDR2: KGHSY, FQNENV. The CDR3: CASSQSTVMNTEAFF. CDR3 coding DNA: TGTGCCAGCAGCCAATCGACTGTCATGAACACTGAAGCTTTCTTT. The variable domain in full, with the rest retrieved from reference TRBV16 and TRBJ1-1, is GEEVAQTPKHLVRGEGQKAKLYCAPIKGHSYVFWYQQVLKNEFKFLISFQNENVFDETGMPKERFSAKCLPNSPCSLEIQATKLEDSAVYFCASSQSTVMNTEAFFGQGTRLTVV.

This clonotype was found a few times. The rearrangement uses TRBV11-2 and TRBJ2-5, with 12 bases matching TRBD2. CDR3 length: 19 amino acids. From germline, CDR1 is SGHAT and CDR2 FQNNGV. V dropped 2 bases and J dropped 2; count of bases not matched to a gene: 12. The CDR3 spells CASSLFPGASGGAQETQYF. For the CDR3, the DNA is TGTGCCAGCAGCTTATTTCCGGGAGCTAGCGGGGGGGCACAAGAGACCCAGTACTTC.

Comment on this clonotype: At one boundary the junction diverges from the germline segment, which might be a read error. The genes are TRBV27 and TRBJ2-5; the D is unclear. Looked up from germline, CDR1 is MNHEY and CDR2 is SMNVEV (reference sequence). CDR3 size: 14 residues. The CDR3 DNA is TGTGCCTGCAGTCTCAGGCCCGATCAAGAGACCCAGTACTTC. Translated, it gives CACSLRPDQETQYF.

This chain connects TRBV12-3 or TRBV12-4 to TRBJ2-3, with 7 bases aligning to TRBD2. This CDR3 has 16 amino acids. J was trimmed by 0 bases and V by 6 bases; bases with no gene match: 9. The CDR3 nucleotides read TGTGCCAGCAGACTCCCAGCGGGACCTAGCACAGATACGCAGTATTTT. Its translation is CASRLPAGPSTDTQYF.

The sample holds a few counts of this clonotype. In DNA form, the CDR3 reads TGTGCCAGCAGAACTAGAAGGGAGACCCAGTACTTC. Translated: CASRTRRETQYF. The rearrangement uses TRBV2 and TRBJ2-5, with a possible D match to TRBD2 (5 bases). CDR1 and CDR2 (germline): SNHLY, FYNNEI. The CDR3 is made up of 12 amino acids. V was cut by 6 bases and J by 5 bases, with 10 bases left in between. The full variable domain, with the rest looked up from reference TRBV2 and TRBJ2-5, is EPEVTQTPSHQVTQMGQEVILRCVPISNHLYFYWYRQILGQKVEFLVSFYNNEISEKSEIFDDQFSVERPDGSNFTLKIRSTKLEDSAMYFCASRTRRETQYFGPGTRLLVL.

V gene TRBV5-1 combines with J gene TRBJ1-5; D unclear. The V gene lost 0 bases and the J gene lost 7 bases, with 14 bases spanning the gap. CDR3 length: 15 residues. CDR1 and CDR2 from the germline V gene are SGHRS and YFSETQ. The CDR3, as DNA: TGCGCCAGCAGCTTGGTCGACTCCCGAAGACAGCCCCAGCATTTT. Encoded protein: CASSLVDSRRQPQHF.

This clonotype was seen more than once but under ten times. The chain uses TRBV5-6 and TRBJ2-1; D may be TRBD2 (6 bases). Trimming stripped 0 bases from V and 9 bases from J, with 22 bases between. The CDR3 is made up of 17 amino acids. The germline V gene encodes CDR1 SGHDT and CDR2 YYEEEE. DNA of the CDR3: TGTGCCAGCAGCTTGGGGGGTGTCGGACTAAGAATTACTGAGCAGTTCTTC. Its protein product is CASSLGGVGLRITEQFF.

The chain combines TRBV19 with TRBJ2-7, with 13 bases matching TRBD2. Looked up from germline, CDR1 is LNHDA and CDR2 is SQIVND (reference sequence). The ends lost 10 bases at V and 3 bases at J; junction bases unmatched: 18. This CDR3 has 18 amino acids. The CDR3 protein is CATSDETSGRTRYYEQYF. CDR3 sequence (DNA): TGTGCCACTTCTGACGAGACTAGCGGGAGGACCCGCTACTACGAGCAGTACTTC.

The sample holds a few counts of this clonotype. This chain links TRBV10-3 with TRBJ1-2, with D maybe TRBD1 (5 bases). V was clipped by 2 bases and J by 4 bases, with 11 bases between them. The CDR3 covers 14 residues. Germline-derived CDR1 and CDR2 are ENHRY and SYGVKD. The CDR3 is CAISEHRSSYGYTF. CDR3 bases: TGTGCCATCAGTGAGCACAGGAGCTCCTATGGCTACACCTTC.

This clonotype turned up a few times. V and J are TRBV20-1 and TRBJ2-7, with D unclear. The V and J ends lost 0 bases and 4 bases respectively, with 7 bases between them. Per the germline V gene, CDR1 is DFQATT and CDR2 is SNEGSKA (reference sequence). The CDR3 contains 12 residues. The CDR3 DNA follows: TGCAGTGCTAGAGAGAGTGTATACGAGCAGTACTTC. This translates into CSARESVYEQYF.

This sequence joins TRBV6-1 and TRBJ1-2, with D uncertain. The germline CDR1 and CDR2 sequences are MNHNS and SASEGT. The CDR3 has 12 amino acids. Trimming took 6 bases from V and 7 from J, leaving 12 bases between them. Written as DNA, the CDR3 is TGTGCCAGCAGGGACGGCGCAAGTGGCTACACCTTC. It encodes CASRDGASGYTF.

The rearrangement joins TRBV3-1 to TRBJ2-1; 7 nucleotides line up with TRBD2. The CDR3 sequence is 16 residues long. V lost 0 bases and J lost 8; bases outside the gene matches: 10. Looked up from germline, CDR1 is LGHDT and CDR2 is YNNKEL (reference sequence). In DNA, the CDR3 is TGTGCCAGCAGCCAAGAGGGCAGGGACTACACGCATGAGCAGTTCTTC. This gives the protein CASSQEGRDYTHEQFF.

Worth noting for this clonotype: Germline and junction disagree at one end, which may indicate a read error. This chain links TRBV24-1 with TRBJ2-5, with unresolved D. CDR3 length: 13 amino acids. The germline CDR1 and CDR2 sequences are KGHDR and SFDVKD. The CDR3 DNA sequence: TGTGCCACCAGTGGTTTGTGGGAAGAGACCCAGTACTTC. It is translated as CATSGLWEETQYF.